Shown below are 4 T cell receptor beta chains from a single sample sequenced in a study of T cells in Graves' hyperthyroidism and ophthalmopathy. TCR beta CDR3 sequences were amplified from RNA transcripts. The HTBI set primed first-round TCR CDR3 RT-PCR. TCRdb reprocessed the multiplex PCR reads with MiXCR, giving one entry per CDR3 protein. The data show under 350,000 distinct CDR3 sequences, around 20% seen once. The material sequenced was blood. Every receptor here comes from a woman in her 50s with Graves' hyperthyroidism.

The sample holds many counts of this clonotype. The chain combines TRBV4-1 with TRBJ2-3; no firm D call. Germline V gene lookup returns CDR1 MGHRA and CDR2 YSYEKL. Trimming cost V 0 bases and J 4 bases, with 8 bases left between them. The CDR3 is 14 amino acids. The CDR3 reads CASSQEKVSDTQYF. As DNA, the CDR3 is TGCGCCAGCAGCCAAGAGAAGGTTTCAGATACGCAGTATTTT.

This clonotype was detected many times. The chain uses TRBV2 and TRBJ2-3; TRBD2 agrees at 9 bases. Losses at the gene ends were 4 bases for V and 3 bases for J; bases not matched to a gene: 14. Per germline, CDR1 SNHLY and CDR2 FYNNEI. This CDR3 comprises 18 residues. The CDR3 region is CASSGRAGGHAGTDTQYF. The CDR3 DNA reads TGTGCCAGCAGTGGAAGAGCGGGGGGCCATGCAGGGACAGATACGCAGTATTTT.

The sample holds many counts of this clonotype. V usage is TRBV13 and J usage is TRBJ1-1; D is perhaps TRBD1 (6 bases). Trimming removed 0 bases at V and 6 bases at J, with 14 bases between. Germline V gene lookup returns CDR1 PRHDT and CDR2 FYEKMQ (reference sequence). The CDR3 sequence is 15 residues long. For the CDR3, the DNA is TGTGCCAGCAGCTTAGGTCCGGGGGCAACTCCTGAAGCTTTCTTT. Residues: CASSLGPGATPEAFF. Drawing the rest from reference TRBV13 and TRBJ1-1, the complete variable domain is AAGVIQSPRHLIKEKRETATLKCYPIPRHDTVYWYQQGPGQDPQFLISFYEKMQSDKGSIPDRFSAQQFSDYHSELNMSSLELGDSALYFCASSLGPGATPEAFFGQGTRLTVV.

This clonotype was counted a few times. The chain combines TRBV4-1 with TRBJ2-7; TRBD2 aligns across 9 bases. CDR3 length equals 16 residues. The germline V gene has CDR1 MGHRA and CDR2 YSYEKL. The V and J ends lost 4 bases and 4 bases, in that order; junction bases with no gene match: 11. CDR3 DNA sequence: TGCGCCAGCAGCCCAGAGAGTACTAGCGGGCCATACGAGCAGTACTTC. Its translation: CASSPESTSGPYEQYF.